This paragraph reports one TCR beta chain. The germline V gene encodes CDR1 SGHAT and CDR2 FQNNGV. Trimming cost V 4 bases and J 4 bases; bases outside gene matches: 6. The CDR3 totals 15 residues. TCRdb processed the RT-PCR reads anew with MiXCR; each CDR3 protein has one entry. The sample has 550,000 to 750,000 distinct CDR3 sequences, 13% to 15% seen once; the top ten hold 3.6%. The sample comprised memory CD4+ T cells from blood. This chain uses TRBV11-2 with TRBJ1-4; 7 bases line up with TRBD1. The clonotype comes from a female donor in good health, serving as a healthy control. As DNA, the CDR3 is TGTGCCAGCAGCTCGGGACGGGACAGTAATGAAAAACTGTTTTTT. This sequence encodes CASSSGRDSNEKLFF.